This record looks at one T cell receptor beta chain sequence and its context. This clone was observed a few times. Its cognate antigen has yet to be identified. Within one base of it there is no much larger clone, and no base qualities were kept. The time point label here, explained by the study, means: baseline before first vaccination. Vaccinee samples were obtained from the UK trials COV001 and COV002, which included a single-blind randomized controlled phase 2/3 trial of AZD1222 (ChAdOx1 nCoV-19) in healthy adults. For TCRbeta chain sequencing, PBMC samples from trial participants were taken at day 0 and at day 28 after the second dose. The CDR3 regions of human TCRbeta chains were subjected to immunosequencing. Turning to the authors' computational methods: TCRs in the repertoires were compared against a reference library of SARS-CoV-2-specific TCRs that had been generated with the MIRA antigen-specificity platform. Breadth meant the fraction of unique TCRs that were SARS-CoV-2-associated, whereas depth meant the fraction of total T cells that were SARS-CoV-2-associated. Using the MIRA data, every spike-specific TCR was mapped to the spike region that the TCR reacted to and assigned to either a CD4 or a CD8 class. Log10-transformed breadth and depth values were compared by one-way ANOVA with Sidak's multiple comparisons tests. TCRdb limited this immuneACCESS table to in-frame rearrangements with V and J called. A share of clones is missing; checked studies link under half to unresolved V genes, and the rest is unexplained. That table supplies the V and J calls and clone size; D and trimming were determined from the DNA. Within this sample are about 190,000 clones, with approximately 91% of them counted one time only. Of the sample, 0.75% to 1% is held by the ten largest clones.

These data come from a study of T cell responses to AZD1222 COVID-19 vaccine (dated by TCRdb to the early 2020s). At the level of the whole study: AZD1222 recipients given second doses at about 4 weeks or at about 12 weeks were pooled, since spike-specific TCR depth and breadth were not found to differ between the two schedules. Trial participants were enrolled by age into 18-55, 56-69 and 70-plus year subgroups, with approximately 160, 26 and 62 TCR-sequenced participants respectively. A total of 230 or so trial participants underwent TCR sequencing, of whom around 200 received two doses of AZD1222 and approximately 25 received two doses of the MenACWY control vaccine. Overall results and qualifications from the work: In the small 56-69-year group, the increase in depth fell short of significance, most likely because of low power. A significant rise in spike-specific TCR breadth and depth was observed after two AZD1222 doses relative to day 0 and relative to MenACWY recipients. CD4 TCRs associated with the vaccine covered the entire spike protein, and the dominant responses were in regions 160-218 and 743-854. Only a handful of AZD1222 recipients were SARS-CoV-2 seropositive at baseline, limiting conclusions about previously exposed vaccinees. Because no samples from the day 14 peak response were available, repertoires could be characterized only after the peak T cell response. Most participants were white British and females outnumbered males, and the authors suggested that clonal diversity may have been underestimated. Epitopes outside the regions mutated in the B.1.351 and B.1.1.7 variants were reportedly recognized by nearly half of the unique spike-specific TCRs.

This receptor was taken from an adult in good health. This specimen was peripheral blood, taken on day 0 of AZD1222 vaccination.

The DNA reads as follows: TGTGCCAGTCCCAGGGGACCCTCCATGAACACTGAAGCTTTCTTT. This sequence encodes CASPRGPSMNTEAFF. Rearrangement joined TRBV2 to TRBJ1-1; possibly the D gene is TRBD1, per 6 matching bases. The germline V gene specifies SNHLY as CDR1 and FYNNEI as CDR2. The CDR3, from cysteine to phenylalanine, totals 15 residues. Only the CDR3 part of the read is kept: 45 bases, read in frame from the first base. V is clipped by 9 bases and J by 0 bases, and the sequence between their germline boundaries is 17 bases long.